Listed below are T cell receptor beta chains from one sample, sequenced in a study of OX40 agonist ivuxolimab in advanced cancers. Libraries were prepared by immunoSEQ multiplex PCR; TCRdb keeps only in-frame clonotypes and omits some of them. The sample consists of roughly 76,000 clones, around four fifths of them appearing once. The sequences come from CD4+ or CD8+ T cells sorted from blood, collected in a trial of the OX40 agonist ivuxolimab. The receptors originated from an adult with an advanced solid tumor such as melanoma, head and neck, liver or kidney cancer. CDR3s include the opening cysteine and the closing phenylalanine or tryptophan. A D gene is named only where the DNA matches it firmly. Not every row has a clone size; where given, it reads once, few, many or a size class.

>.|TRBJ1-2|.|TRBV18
TGTGCCAGCTCGCCAGTCGGGGGCTTCCGCTATGGCTACACCTTC
CASSPVGGFRYGYTF
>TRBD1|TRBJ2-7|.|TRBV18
TGTGCCAGCTCACTCGGGACAGACTACGAGCAGTACTTC
CASSLGTDYEQYF
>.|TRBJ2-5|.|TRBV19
TGTGCCAGTAGAAAGGACCGGGTAGAGACCCAGTACTTC
CASRKDRVETQYF
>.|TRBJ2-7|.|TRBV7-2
TGTGCCAGCAGCTACTCTAGCGCCAACTCCTACGAGCAGTACTTC
CASSYSSANSYEQYF
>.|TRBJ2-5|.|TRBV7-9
TGTGCCAGCAGCTTGACAGGAGAAGAGACCCAGTACTTC
CASSLTGEETQYF
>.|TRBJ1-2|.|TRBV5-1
TGCGCCAGCAGCCCCCCCACCCAGGGAACTAACTATGGCTACACCTTC
CASSPPTQGTNYGYTF
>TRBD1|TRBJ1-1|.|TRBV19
TGTGCCAGTAGTAGTCGTCAGGGGGACACTGAAGCTTTCTTT
CASSSRQGDTEAFF
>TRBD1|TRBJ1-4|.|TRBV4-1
TGCGCCAGCAGCCAAGCACTTACAGGGGGAGGGGAAAAACTGTTTTTT
CASSQALTGGGEKLFF
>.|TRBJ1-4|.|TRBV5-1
TGCGCCAGCAGCCCCCAGGGGTTATCAACTAATGAAAAACTGTTTTTT
CASSPQGLSTNEKLFF
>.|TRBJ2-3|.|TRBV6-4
TGTGCTAGCAGCCAGGGCGGGCTCCCCACAGATACGCAGTATTTT
CASSQGGLPTDTQYF
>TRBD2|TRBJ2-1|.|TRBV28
TGTGCCAGCAGTTCGGGGACTAGCGGGGACAATGAGCAGTTCTTC
CASSSGTSGDNEQFF
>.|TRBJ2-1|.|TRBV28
TGTGCCAGCAGTCCACGTTCCCTTTACTCCTACAATGAGCAGTTCTTC
CASSPRSLYSYNEQFF
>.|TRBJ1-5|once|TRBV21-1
TGTGCCAGCAGCCCGTACGGACAGGACTACGTTGGGAGCAATCAGCCCCAGCATTTT
CASSPYGQDYVGSNQPQHF
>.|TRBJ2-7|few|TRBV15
TGTGCCACCAGCGACCTCCAACAGGGCTACGAGCAGTACTTC
CATSDLQQGYEQYF
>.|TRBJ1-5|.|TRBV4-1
TGCGCCAGCAGCCCTACCGACACATTCAATCAGCCCCAGCATTTT
CASSPTDTFNQPQHF
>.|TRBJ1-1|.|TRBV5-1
TGCGCCAGCAGCTTAGACCTCGTCCGGGTGCAGAAGAGTTCTGAAGCTTTCTTT
CASSLDLVRVQKSSEAFF
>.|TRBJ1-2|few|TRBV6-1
TGTGCCAGCACAGATACTTACTATGGCTACACCTTC
CASTDTYYGYTF
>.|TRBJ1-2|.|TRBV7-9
TGTGCCAGCAGCTTAATCATCGGGGAAGAGGGCGGCTACACCTTC
CASSLIIGEEGGYTF
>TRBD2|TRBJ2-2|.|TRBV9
TGTGCCAGCAGCGCGGGGGGAGGTACCGGGGAGCTGTTTTTT
CASSAGGGTGELFF
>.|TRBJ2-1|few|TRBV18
TGTGCCAGCTCACCACGGGCAAATGAGCAGTTCTTC
CASSPRANEQFF
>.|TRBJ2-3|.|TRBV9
TGTGCCAGCAGCGTAGTGGGTAACACAGATACGCAGTATTTT
CASSVVGNTDTQYF
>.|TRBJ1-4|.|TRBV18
TGTGCCAGCTCACCACAAATCTTGGGGGTTAAAACAGATGAAAAACTGTTTTTT
CASSPQILGVKTDEKLFF
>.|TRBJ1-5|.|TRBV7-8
TGTGCCAGCAGAGGGGGACCTCAACCTAGTAATCAGCCCCAGCATTTT
CASRGGPQPSNQPQHF
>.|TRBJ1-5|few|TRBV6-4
TGTGCCACTACTCAGCCCCAGCATTTT
CATTQPQHF
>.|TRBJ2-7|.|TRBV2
TGTGCCAGCACCCTGGAGAAAGGGACGGGCGAGCAGTACTTC
CASTLEKGTGEQYF
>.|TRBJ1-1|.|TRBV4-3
TGCGCCAGCAGCCAAGTTGGCGGGTTCACTGAAGCTTTCTTT
CASSQVGGFTEAFF
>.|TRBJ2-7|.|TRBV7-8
TGTGCCAGCAGCTTAAGAGGGACGGCAAACTACGAGCAGTACTTC
CASSLRGTANYEQYF
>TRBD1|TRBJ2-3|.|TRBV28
TGTGCCAGCAGCTCCAGGACAGGGTTCGTTGGCCAGTGGACAGATACGCAGTATTTT
CASSSRTGFVGQWTDTQYF
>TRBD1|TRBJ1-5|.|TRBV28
TGTGCCAGCAGGACAGGGGCGACCTATCAGCCCCAGCATTTT
CASRTGATYQPQHF
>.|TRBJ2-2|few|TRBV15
TGTGCCACCAGCAGAGATTTTCCTGGGTCGTACACCGGGGAGCTGTTTTTT
CATSRDFPGSYTGELFF
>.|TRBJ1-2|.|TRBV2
TGTGCCAGCAGCGCACCGGGGGCGAGTGGGCGTGGCTACACCTTC
CASSAPGASGRGYTF
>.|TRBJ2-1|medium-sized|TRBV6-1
TGTGCCAGCAGTGAAATAGGTGGCGAGCAGTTCTTC
CASSEIGGEQFF
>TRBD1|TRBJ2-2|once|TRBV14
TGTGCCAGCAGCCACCGACAGGGGGCCACCGGGGAGCTGTTTTTT
CASSHRQGATGELFF
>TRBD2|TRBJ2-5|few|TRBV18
TGTGCCAGCTCACCTTCACAAGGGGCAGCGGGAGTATGGGAGACCCAGTACTTC
CASSPSQGAAGVWETQYF
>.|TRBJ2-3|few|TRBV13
TGTGCCAGCAGCTTAAGTGCAGATACGCAGTATTTT
CASSLSADTQYF
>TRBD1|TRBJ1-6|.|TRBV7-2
TGTGCCAGCAGCTCGGACAGGAATTCACCCCTCCACTTT
CASSSDRNSPLHF